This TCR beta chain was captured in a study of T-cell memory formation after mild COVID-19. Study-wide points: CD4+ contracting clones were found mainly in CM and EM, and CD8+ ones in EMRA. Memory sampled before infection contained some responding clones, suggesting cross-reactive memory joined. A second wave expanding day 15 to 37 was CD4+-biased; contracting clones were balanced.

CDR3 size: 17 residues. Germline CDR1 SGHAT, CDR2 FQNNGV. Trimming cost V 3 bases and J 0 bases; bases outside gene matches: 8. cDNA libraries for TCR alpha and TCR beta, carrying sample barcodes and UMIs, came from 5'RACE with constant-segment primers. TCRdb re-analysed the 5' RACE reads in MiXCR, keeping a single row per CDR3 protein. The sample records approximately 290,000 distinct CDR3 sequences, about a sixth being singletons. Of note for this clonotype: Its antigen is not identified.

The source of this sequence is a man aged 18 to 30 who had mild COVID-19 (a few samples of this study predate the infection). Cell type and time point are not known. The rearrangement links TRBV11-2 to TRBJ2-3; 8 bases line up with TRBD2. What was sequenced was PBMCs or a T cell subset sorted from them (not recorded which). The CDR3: CASSFLAGGFSTDTQYF. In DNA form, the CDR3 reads TGTGCCAGCAGCTTCCTTGCGGGGGGCTTTAGCACAGATACGCAGTATTTT.